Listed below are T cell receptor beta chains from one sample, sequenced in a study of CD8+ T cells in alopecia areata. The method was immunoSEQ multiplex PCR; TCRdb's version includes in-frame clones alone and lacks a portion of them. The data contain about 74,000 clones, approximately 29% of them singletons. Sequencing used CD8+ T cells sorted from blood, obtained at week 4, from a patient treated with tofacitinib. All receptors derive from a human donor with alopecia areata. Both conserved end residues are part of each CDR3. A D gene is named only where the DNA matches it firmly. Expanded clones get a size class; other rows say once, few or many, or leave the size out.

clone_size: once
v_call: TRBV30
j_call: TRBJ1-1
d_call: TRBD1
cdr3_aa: CAWSEGAGNTEAFF
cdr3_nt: TGTGCCTGGAGTGAGGGGGCCGGGAACACTGAAGCTTTCTTT

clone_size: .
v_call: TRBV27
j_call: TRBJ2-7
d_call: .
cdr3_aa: CASSSGYEQYF
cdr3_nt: TGTGCCAGCAGTTCGGGCTACGAGCAGTACTTC

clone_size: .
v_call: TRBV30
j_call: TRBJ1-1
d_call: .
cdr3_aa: CAWSVAWTAGGEAFF
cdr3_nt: TGTGCCTGGAGCGTTGCATGGACCGCCGGGGGTGAAGCTTTCTTT

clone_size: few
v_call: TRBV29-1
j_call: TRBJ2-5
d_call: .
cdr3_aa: CSARRETQYF
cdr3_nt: TGCAGCGCTAGGAGGGAGACCCAGTACTTC

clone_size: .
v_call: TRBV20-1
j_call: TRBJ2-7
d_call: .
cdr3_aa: CSAADWSEQYF
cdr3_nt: TGCAGTGCTGCAGATTGGAGCGAGCAGTACTTC

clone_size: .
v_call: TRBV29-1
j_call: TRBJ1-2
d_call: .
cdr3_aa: CSVDLTGSYGYTF
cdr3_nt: TGCAGCGTTGATCTGACAGGTTCCTATGGCTACACCTTC

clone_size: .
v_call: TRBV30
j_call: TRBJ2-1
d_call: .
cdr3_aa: CAWTRDSYNEQFF
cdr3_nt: TGTGCCTGGACTAGGGACTCTTACAATGAGCAGTTCTTC

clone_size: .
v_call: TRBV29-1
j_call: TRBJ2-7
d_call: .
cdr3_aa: CSVVADSYEQYF
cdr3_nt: TGCAGCGTTGTGGCAGACTCCTACGAGCAGTACTTC

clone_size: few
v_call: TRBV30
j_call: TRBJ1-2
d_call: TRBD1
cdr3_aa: CAWSWIGGGYGYTF
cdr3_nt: TGTGCCTGGAGTTGGATAGGGGGCGGCTATGGCTACACCTTC

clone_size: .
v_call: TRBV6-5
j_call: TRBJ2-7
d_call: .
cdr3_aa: CASSYSHEQYF
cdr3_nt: TGTGCCAGCAGTTACTCGCACGAGCAGTACTTC

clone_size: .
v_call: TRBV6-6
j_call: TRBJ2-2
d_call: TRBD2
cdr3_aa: CASTHRAGGPTGELFF
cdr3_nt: TGTGCCAGCACCCACAGGGCGGGAGGCCCCACCGGGGAGCTGTTTTTT

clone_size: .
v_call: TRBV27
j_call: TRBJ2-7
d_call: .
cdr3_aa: CASSLGLAGYEQYF
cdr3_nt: TGTGCCAGCAGTTTAGGGCTAGCAGGGTACGAGCAGTACTTC